This T cell receptor beta chain emerged from a study of blood T cell repertoires in COVID-19. Study-wide context: Some COVID-19 samples were acute and others convalescent; all came from the United States, Italy and Spain. From T cells, B-cell-depleted T cells, or PBMCs came the material, which was cDNA or gDNA.

As originally analysed: Amplification with reference gene primers provided the estimates of nucleated cell counts. Repertoires were generated with immunoSEQ multiplex PCR, while TCRdb's copy carries only in-frame clones and drops some. From that table come the V and J calls and clone size; the DNA was used to work out D and trimming. The table has 55,000 to 65,000 clones, 87% seen once; the top ten hold under 8%. Looked up from germline, CDR1 is SGHTA and CDR2 is FQGNSA. After removal of 2 bases from V and 8 bases from J, the junction contained 10 bases not matched to a gene. This CDR3 has 16 amino acids.

This receptor was taken from a man aged 55-75 years with active or convalescent COVID-19. The chain employs TRBV7-2 and TRBJ2-1; 9 nucleotides agree with TRBD2. Sequenced sample: peripheral blood. The CDR3 nucleotides are TGTGCCAGCAGCTTAAAGATGGCGGGGGGGCCGCATGAGCAGTTCTTC. Encoded protein: CASSLKMAGGPHEQFF.